The sequence of this T cell receptor (beta chain) was determined in a study of human T cells and chemical hapten exposure. J gave up 6 bases and V 5 bases, and 9 bases lay outside the gene matches. CDR3 length: 15 amino acids. Germline loops: CDR1 SEHNR, CDR2 FQNEAQ (reference sequence). Time point meaning: patch test 3, about 24 weeks after DPC sensitization. The treatment denotes: therapeutic diphenylcyclopropenone sensitization with weekly scalp DPC. From the RACE reads, TCRdb called clonotypes with MiXCR, one entry per CDR3 protein. The sample has over 150,000 distinct CDR3 sequences, roughly 25% seen once.

Sequenced material: whole blood, taken in connection with sensitization to the hapten diphenylcyclopropenone (DPC). V usage is TRBV7-9 and J usage is TRBJ2-7, with 11 bases that match TRBD2. The sequence derives from a young woman with alopecia areata. Some clones in this sample may be carry-over from other donors' samples. In DNA form, the CDR3 reads TGTGCCAGCAGCCCAAATAGCGGGAGGGCCTCCGAGCAGTACTTC. Protein product: CASSPNSGRASEQYF.